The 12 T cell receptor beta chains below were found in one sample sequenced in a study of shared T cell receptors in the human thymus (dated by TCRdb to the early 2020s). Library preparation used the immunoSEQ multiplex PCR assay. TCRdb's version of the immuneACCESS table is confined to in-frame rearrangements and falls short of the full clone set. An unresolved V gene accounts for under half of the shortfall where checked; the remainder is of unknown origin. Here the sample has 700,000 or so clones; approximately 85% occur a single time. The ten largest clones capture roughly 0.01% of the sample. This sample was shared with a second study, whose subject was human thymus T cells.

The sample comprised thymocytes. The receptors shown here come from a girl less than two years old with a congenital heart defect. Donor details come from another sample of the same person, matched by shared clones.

CDR3 in DNA: TGTGCCAGCTCACTCCCTGGGGGGGGGACAACTAGCACAGATACGCAGTATTTT. Amino acids: CASSLPGGGTTSTDTQYF. The chain joins TRBV18 to TRBJ2-3, with D perhaps matching TRBD2 (7 bases). The CDR3 consists of 18 residues. Germline V gene data show CDR1 as KGHSH and CDR2 as LQKENI. Between the trimmed V and J ends, which lost 4 bases and 0 bases, there was a span of 20 bases. Together with reference TRBV18 and TRBJ2-3, the CDR3 gives the full variable domain: NAGVMQNPRHLVRRRGQEARLRCSPMKGHSHVYWYRQLPEEGLKFMVYLQKENIIDESGMPKERFSAEFPKEGPSILRIQQVVRGDSAAYFCASSLPGGGTTSTDTQYFGPGTRLTVL.

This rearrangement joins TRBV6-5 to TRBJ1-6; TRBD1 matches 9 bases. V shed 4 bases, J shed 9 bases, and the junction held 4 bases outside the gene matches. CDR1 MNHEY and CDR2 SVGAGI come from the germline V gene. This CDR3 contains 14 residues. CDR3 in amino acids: CASSSPGQGSPLHF. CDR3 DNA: TGTGCCAGCAGTTCCCCGGGACAGGGTTCACCCCTCCACTTT.

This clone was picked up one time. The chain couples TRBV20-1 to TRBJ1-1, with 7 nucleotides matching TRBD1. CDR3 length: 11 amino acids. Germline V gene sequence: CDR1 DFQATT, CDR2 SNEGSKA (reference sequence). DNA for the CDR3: TGCAGGGGACAGCTGAACACTGAAGCTTTCTTT. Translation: CRGQLNTEAFF.

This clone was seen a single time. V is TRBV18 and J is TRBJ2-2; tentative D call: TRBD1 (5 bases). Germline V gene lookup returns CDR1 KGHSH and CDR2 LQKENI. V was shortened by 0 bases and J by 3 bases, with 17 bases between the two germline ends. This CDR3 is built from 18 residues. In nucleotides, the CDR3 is TGTGCCAGCTCACCACCGGTTTTTAGGGGATCCGACACCGGGGAGCTGTTTTTT. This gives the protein CASSPPVFRGSDTGELFF.

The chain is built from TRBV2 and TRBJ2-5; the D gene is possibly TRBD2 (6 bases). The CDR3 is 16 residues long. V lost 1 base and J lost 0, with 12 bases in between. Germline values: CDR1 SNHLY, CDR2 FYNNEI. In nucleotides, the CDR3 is TGTGCCAGCAGTGAAGGGAGCGGGCTTTACCAAGAGACCCAGTACTTC. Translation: CASSEGSGLYQETQYF.

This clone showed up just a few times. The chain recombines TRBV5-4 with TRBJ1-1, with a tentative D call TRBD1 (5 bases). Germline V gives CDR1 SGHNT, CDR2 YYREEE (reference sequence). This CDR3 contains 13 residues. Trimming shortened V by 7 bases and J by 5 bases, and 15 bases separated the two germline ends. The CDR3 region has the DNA TGTGCCAGCTACCAACCAGGGAAGACTGAAGCTTTCTTT. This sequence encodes CASYQPGKTEAFF.

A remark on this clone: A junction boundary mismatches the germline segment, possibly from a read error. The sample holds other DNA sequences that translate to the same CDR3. The CDR3 nucleotides are TGCGCCAGCAGTCTTAAGGGTAGCGACTCCTACGAACAGTACTTC. Translation: CASSLKGSDSYEQYF. The chain is built from TRBV23-1 and TRBJ2-7, with a weak D call TRBD2 (5 bases). TRBV23-1 is assigned to the ORF class and has an uncertain function. This CDR3 contains 15 residues.

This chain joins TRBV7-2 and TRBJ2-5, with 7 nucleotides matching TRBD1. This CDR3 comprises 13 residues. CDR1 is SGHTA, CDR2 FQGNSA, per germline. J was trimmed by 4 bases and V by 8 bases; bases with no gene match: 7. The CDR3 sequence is CASASKGAETQYF. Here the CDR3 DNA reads TGTGCCAGCGCGTCCAAGGGGGCAGAGACCCAGTACTTC. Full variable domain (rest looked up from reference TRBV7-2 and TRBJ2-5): GAGVSQSPSNKVTEKGKDVELRCDPISGHTALYWYRQSLGQGLEFLIYFQGNSAPDKSGLPSDRFSAERTGGSVSTLTIQRTQQEDSAVYLCASASKGAETQYFGPGTRLLVL.

The CDR3 spells CASSIEGSRTGEVEAFF. The DNA of the CDR3 is TGTGCCAGTAGTATTGAAGGATCGCGGACAGGGGAGGTTGAAGCTTTCTTT. The chain is built from TRBV19 and TRBJ1-1, with 9 bases fitting TRBD1. Germline assignment: CDR1 LNHDA and CDR2 SQIVND (reference sequence). The trim removed 3 bases at V and 7 bases at J, leaving 15 bases unmatched. The CDR3 has 17 amino acids.

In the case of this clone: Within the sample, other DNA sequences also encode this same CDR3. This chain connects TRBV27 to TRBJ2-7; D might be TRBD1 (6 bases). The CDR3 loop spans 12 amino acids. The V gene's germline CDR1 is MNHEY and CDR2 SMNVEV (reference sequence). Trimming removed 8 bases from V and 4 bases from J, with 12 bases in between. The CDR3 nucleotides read TGTGCCAGCTCCCGAGGGGGTTACGAGCAGTACTTC. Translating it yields CASSRGGYEQYF.

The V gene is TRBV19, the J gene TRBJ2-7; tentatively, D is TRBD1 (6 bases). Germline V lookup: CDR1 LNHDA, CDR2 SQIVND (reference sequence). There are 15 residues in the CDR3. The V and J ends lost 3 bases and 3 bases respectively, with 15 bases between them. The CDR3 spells CASSIRDKEIYEQYF. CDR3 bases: TGTGCCAGTAGTATTCGGGACAAGGAAATCTACGAGCAGTACTTC.

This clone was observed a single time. In DNA form, the CDR3 reads TGTGCCAGCAGCTCTTTGGAGACCCAGTACTTC. Translating it yields CASSSLETQYF. The V and J genes are TRBV5-6 and TRBJ2-5; no definite D call. V was trimmed by 3 bases and J by 5 bases, leaving 5 bases between them. The CDR3 spans 11 residues. Germline lookup yields CDR1 SGHDT and CDR2 YYEEEE.